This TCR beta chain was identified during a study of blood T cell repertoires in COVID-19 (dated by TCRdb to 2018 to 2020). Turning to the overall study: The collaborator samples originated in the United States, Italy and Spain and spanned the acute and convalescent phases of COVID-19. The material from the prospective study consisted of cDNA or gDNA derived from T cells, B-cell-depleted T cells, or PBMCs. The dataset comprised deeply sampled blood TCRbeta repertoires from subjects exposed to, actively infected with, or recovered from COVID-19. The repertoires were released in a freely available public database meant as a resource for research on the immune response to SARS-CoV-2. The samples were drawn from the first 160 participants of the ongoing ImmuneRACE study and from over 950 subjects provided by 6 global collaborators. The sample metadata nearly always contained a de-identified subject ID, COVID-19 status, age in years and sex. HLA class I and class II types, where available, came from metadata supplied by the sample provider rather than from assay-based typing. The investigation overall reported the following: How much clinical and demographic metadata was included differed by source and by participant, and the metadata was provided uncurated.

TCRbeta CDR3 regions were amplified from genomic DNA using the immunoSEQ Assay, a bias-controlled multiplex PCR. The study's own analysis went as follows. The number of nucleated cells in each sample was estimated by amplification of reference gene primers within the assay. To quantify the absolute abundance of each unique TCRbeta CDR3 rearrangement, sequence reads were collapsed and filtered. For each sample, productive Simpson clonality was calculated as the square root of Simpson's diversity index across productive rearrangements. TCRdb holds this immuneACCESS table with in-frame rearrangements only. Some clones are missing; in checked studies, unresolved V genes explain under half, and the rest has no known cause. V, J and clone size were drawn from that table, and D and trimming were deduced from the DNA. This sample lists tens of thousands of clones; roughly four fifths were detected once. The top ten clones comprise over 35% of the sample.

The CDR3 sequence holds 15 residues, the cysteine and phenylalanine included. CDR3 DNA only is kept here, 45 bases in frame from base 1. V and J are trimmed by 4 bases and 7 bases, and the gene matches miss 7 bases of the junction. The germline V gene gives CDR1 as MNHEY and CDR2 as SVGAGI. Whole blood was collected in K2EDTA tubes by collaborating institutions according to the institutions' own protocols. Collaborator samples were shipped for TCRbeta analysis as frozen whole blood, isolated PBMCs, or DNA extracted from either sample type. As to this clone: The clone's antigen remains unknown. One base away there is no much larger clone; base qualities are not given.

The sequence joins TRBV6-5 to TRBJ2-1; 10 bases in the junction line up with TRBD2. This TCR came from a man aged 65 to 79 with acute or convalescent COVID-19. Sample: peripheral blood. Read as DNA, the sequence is TGTGCCAGCAGTTGGAGCGGGAGGGCTGGGAATGAGCAGTTCTTC. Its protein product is CASSWSGRAGNEQFF.